These T cell receptor beta chains were read from a single sample in a study of T cells after posttransplantation cyclophosphamide. Using immunoSEQ multiplex PCR, the repertoire was profiled, and TCRdb retains in-frame clones only, with some absent. The sample contains around 24,000 clones, none of them singletons. Sequencing was done on a sample of PBMCs. The receptors were gathered from a woman aged 55-70 years in good health, CMV-negative, and a related stem cell transplant donor. The CDR3 runs from the conserved cysteine through the conserved F or W. D genes are given only for firm matches. Clone size reads once, few, many, or a class if the clone is expanded.

V gene	J gene	clone size	D gene	CDR3 DNA	CDR3 protein
TRBV10-3	TRBJ1-5	many	.	TGTGCCATCAGGGGGCTGGGCAATCAGCCCCAGCATTTT	CAIRGLGNQPQHF
TRBV2	TRBJ1-1	many	.	TGTGCCACCGAAGGCGGGGGATGGAGGAGAGCTACTGAAGCTTTCTTT	CATEGGGWRRATEAFF
TRBV19	TRBJ2-1	many	TRBD2	TGTGCCAGTAGAATAACTAGCGGGGCCTACAATGAGCAGTTCTTC	CASRITSGAYNEQFF
TRBV6-6	TRBJ1-1	many	TRBD1	TGTGCCAGCAGTCCCTGGGACAGAGTGAACACTGAAGCTTTCTTT	CASSPWDRVNTEAFF
TRBV5-1	TRBJ1-1	many	TRBD1	TGCGCCAGCAGCTTACAGGGGTCGAGTCACACTGAAGCTTTCTTT	CASSLQGSSHTEAFF
TRBV1	TRBJ2-3	few	.	TGCACCAGCATCTCGTTTACGATAGCGGGAGGCACAGATACGCAGTATTTT	CTSISFTIAGGTDTQYF
TRBV7-9	TRBJ1-5	many	.	TGTGCCAGCAGCTTGGAAGGGGCCCAGCCCCAGCATTTT	CASSLEGAQPQHF
TRBV7-9	TRBJ2-1	few	TRBD1	TGTGCCAGCAGCCCATTGTCCCCGGACAGGGGATTTAGTGAGCAGTTCTTC	CASSPLSPDRGFSEQFF
TRBV5-4	TRBJ1-6	many	TRBD1	TGTGCCAGCAGAACGGGACAGGGCGACTCACCCCTCCACTTT	CASRTGQGDSPLHF
TRBV4-1	TRBJ2-1	few	TRBD1	TGCGCCAGCAGCCAAACCGGGACAGGGCTGAATGAGCAGTTCTTC	CASSQTGTGLNEQFF
TRBV4-3	TRBJ2-2	many	.	TGCGCCAGCAGCCAAGATCGGTGGGGGGTCACCGGGGAGCTGTTTTTT	CASSQDRWGVTGELFF
TRBV10-3	TRBJ1-1	medium-sized	TRBD1	TGTGCCATCAGTGAGACAGGGGGCGGTACTGAAGCTTTCTTT	CAISETGGGTEAFF
TRBV9	TRBJ1-5	few	.	.	CASSVGTGSSNQPQHF